Below, one T cell receptor beta chain is given with its context. Its antigen target is currently unknown. Including the terminal cysteine and phenylalanine, the CDR3 comprises 16 residues. The entry carries no DNA sequence. The germline V gene sets CDR1 to SGHRS and CDR2 to YFSETQ. The entry originates in a study of monozygotic twins with inflammatory bowel disease (dated by TCRdb to between 2018 and 2021). About the full investigation: The complete study included about 30 monozygotic twin pairs: 19 IBD-discordant Danish pairs and nine German pairs, of which four were IBD-concordant and five were IBD-discordant. Disease-associated traits were sought mainly through comparisons between IBD patients and their genetically identical healthy co-twins within discordant pairs. Each individual had, on average, about 151 000 unique TCRalpha sequences and 181 000 unique TCRbeta sequences available for analysis.

From each donor, an approximately 2.3 ml peripheral blood sample was drawn into PAXgene tubes and stored at -80 degrees C. Without T cell sorting, total RNA was isolated from whole blood using the PAXgene blood miRNA kit on an automated QIAcube. Peripheral blood from monozygotic twin pairs who were concordant or discordant for inflammatory bowel disease underwent deep TCRalpha and TCRbeta repertoire profiling using unique molecular barcoding. Smoking habits were recorded for all twin pairs, and individuals were classified as current, former or never smokers. The study at large found these results: TCRbeta repertoire diversity, by inverse Simpson index, was decreased in IBD patients compared with their healthy co-twins. The results gave no support for a single strong signal or clonotype linked to IBD. IBD patients shared fewer clonotypes with other individuals than healthy twins did, most markedly in patients showing signs of disease activity. Repertoire similarity did not differ between concordant and discordant twins, possibly due to limited statistical power. The analysis was unable to tell different T cell subtypes apart. Because patients received different immunosuppressive treatments, the repertoires may have picked up extra background noise and variability between individuals.

Receptor libraries were prepared by 5' RACE. Preparation of each TCR library used about 4,000 ng of total RNA. For each sample, cDNA synthesis with SMARTScribe reverse transcriptase was split into eight separate reactions. During cDNA synthesis, template switching introduced unique molecular identifiers that contained a 6-nucleotide sample barcode. TCRalpha and TCRbeta cDNA was amplified in two nested PCRs of 16 and 9 cycles, and bead purification was carried out after each PCR. Before amplification, the cDNA was both treated with uracil DNA-glycosylase and purified with the QIAquick PCR purification kit. The second PCR added Illumina TruSeq-compatible adapters along with sample-specific barcodes. TapeStation and Qubit were used to check library quality and concentration, and 4.5 to 6.5 ng of each library was pooled. Sequencing of pooled libraries was carried out on an Illumina HiSeq2500 single-index Rapid Run using 2 x 100 bp reads and custom sequencing primers. The source study handled its data this way. MiGEC version 1.2.6 was used for UMI-based consensus assembly, which corrected PCR and sequencing errors. MiXCR version 2.1.1 was used to carry out V(D)J alignment, clonotype assembly and CDR3 extraction. Gene usage, clonotype sharing and MAIT/NKT TCR abundance were normalised by analysing the top 1000, 10 000 and 20 000 clonotypes per sample. After downsampling to 27 000 UMIs, diversity was calculated as the inverse Simpson index using the vegan R package. Paired Mann-Whitney U tests on discordant twin pairs were used, with Benjamini-Hochberg multiple-testing correction. The reads were reprocessed in TCRdb, with one entry per CDR3 protein sequence and no accompanying DNA. The V and J calls follow TCRdb's processing rather than the paper's. The record for this sample contains approximately 140,000 distinct CDR3 sequences. 2.4% of the sample rests with the top ten.

Sequenced input: blood. This chain is built from TRBV5-1 and TRBJ2-2; TCRdb's D call of TRBD1 is untestable without DNA. This receptor was identified in a human donor with ulcerative colitis or Crohn's disease, or a healthy co-twin of an affected twin (not recorded which). The CDR3 here reads CASSQTQGMNTGELFF.